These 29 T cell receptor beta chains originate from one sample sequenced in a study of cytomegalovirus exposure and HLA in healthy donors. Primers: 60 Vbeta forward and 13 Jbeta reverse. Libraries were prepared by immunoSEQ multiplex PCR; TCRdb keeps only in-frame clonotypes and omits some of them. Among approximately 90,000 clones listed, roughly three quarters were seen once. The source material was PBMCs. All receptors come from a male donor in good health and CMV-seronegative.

CDR3 protein: CASRTDRGYEQYF. The CDR3 DNA follows: TGTGCCAGCAGGACAGACAGGGGCTACGAGCAGTACTTC. The chain employs TRBV2 and TRBJ2-7; 8 nucleotides align to TRBD1. Per the germline V gene, CDR1 is SNHLY and CDR2 is FYNNEI. Germline trimming cut 6 bases from V and 3 bases from J; bases unmatched to any gene: 4. This CDR3 is 13 amino acids long.

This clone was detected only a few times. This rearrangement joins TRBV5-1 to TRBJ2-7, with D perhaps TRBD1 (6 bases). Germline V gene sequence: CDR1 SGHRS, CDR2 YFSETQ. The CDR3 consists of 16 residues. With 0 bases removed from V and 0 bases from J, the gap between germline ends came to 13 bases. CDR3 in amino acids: CASSLGFGQSSYEQYF. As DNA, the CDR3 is TGCGCCAGCAGCTTGGGTTTTGGACAGAGCTCCTACGAGCAGTACTTC.

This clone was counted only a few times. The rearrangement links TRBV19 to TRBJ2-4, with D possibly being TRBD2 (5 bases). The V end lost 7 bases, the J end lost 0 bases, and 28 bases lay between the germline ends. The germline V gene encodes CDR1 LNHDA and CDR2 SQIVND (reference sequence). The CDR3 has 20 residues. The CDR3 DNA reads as TGTGCCAGTAATAGTATGCTAGGACTCACTTTAGACCCAGCCAAAAACATTCAGTACTTC. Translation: CASNSMLGLTLDPAKNIQYF.

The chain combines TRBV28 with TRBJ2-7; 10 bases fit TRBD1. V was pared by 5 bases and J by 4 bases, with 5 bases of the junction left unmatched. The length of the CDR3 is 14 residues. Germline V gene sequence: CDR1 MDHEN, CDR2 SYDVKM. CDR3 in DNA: TGTGCCAGCAGTGAAGGGACAGGGGTGTACGAGCAGTACTTC. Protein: CASSEGTGVYEQYF.

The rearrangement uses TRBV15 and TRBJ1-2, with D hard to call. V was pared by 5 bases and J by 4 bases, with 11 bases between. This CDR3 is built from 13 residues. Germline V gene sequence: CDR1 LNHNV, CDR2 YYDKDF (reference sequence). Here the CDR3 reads CATSSQRSYGYTF. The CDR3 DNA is TGTGCCACCAGCTCACAGAGATCCTATGGCTACACCTTC.

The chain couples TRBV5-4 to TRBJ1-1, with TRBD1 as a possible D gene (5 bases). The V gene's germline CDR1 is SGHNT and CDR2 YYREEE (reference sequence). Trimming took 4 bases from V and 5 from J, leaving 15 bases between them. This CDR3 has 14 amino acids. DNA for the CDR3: TGTGCCAGCAGCCGGGGGGAGGGAGGAACTGAAGCTTTCTTT. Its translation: CASSRGEGGTEAFF.

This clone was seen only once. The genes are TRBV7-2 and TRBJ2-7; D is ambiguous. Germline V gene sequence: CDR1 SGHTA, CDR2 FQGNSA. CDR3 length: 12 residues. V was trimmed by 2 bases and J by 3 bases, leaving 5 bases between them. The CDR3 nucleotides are TGTGCCAGCAGCTTAAACGGCTACGAGCAGTACTTC. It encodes CASSLNGYEQYF. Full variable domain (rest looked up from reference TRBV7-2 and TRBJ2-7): GAGVSQSPSNKVTEKGKDVELRCDPISGHTALYWYRQSLGQGLEFLIYFQGNSAPDKSGLPSDRFSAERTGGSVSTLTIQRTQQEDSAVYLCASSLNGYEQYFGPGTRLTVT.

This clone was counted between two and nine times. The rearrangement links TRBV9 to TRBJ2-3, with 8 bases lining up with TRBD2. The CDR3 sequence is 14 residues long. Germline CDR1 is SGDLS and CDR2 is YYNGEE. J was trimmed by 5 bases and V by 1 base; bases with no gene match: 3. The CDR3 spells CASSVTGGEDTQYF. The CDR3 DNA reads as TGTGCCAGCAGCGTAACGGGGGGGGAAGATACGCAGTATTTT.

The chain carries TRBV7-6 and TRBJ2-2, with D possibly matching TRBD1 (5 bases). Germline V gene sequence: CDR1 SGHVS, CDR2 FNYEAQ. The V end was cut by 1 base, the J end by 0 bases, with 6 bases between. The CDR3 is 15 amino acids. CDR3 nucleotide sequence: TGTGCCAGCAGCTTAGTCAGGGCGAACACCGGGGAGCTGTTTTTT. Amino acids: CASSLVRANTGELFF.

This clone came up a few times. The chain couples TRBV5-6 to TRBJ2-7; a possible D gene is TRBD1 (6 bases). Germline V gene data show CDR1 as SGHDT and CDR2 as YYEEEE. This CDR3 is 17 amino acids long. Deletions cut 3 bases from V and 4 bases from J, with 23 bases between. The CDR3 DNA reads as TGTGCCAGCAGCTCCGAAGAGCCTTCAGGGGTTGGATACGAGCAGTACTTC. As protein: CASSSEEPSGVGYEQYF.

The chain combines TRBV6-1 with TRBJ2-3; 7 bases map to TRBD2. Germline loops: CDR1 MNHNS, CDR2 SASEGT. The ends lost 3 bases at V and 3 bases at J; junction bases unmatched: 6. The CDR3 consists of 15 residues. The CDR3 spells CASSDPSGVTDTQYF. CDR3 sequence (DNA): TGTGCCAGCAGTGACCCGAGCGGGGTAACAGATACGCAGTATTTT.

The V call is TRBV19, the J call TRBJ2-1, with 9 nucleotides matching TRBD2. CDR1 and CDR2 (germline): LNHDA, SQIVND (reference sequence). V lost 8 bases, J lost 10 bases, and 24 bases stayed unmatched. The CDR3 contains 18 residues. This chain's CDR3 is CASSAVAGASVTRREQFF. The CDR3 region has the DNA TGTGCCAGTTCCGCGGTAGCGGGGGCCTCTGTTACGCGGCGCGAGCAGTTCTTC.

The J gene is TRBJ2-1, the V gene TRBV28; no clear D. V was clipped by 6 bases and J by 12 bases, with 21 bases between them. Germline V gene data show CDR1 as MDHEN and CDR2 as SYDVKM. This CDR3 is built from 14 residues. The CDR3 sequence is CASSTLQVSSGQFF. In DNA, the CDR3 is TGTGCCAGCAGCACTTTACAAGTATCCTCGGGGCAGTTCTTC.

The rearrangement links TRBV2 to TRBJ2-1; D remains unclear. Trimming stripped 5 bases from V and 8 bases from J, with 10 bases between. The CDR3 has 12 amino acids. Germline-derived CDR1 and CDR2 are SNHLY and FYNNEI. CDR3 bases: TGTGCCAGCAGTTCCTTTGTCTATGAGCAGTTCTTC. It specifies CASSSFVYEQFF. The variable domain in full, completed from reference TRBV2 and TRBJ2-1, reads EPEVTQTPSHQVTQMGQEVILRCVPISNHLYFYWYRQILGQKVEFLVSFYNNEISEKSEIFDDQFSVERPDGSNFTLKIRSTKLEDSAMYFCASSSFVYEQFFGPGTRLTVL.

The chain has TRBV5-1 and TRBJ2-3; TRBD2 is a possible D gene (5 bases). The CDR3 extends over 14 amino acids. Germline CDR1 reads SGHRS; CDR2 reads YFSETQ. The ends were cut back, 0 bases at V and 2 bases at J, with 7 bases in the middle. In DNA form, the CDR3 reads TGCGCCAGCAGCTTGGGGAGGTCCACAGATACGCAGTATTTT. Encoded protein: CASSLGRSTDTQYF.

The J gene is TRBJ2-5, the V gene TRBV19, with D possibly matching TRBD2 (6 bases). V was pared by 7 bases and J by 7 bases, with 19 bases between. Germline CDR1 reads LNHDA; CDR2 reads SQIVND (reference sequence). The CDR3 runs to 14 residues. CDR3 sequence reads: CASTPGFTGGTQYF. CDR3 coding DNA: TGTGCCAGTACCCCCGGCTTCACCGGGGGGACCCAGTACTTC.

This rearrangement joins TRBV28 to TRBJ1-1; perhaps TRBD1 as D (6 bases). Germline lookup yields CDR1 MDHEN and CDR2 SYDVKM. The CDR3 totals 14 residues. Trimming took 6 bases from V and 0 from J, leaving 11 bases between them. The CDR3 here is CASRGGQLNTEAFF. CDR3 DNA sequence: TGTGCCAGCAGGGGCGGACAGCTGAACACTGAAGCTTTCTTT.

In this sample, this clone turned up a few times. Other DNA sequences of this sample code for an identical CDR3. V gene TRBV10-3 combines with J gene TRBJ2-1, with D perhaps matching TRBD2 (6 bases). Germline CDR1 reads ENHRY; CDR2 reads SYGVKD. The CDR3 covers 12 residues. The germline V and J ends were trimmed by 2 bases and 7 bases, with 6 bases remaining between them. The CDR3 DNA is TGTGCCATCAGTGAGCGGGGGAATGAGCAGTTCTTC. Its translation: CAISERGNEQFF.

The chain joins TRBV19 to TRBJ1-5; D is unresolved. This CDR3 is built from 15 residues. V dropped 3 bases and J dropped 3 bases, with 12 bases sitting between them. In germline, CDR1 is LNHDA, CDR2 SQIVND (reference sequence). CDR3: CASSILDGNNQPQHF. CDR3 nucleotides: TGTGCCAGTAGTATTTTAGACGGGAACAATCAGCCCCAGCATTTT.

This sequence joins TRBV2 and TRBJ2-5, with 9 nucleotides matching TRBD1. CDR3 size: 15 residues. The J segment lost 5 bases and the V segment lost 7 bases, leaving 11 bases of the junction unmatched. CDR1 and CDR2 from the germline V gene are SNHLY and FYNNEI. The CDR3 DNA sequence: TGTGCCAGCAAGAATAGGGGACAGGGTATCGAGACCCAGTACTTC. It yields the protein CASKNRGQGIETQYF.

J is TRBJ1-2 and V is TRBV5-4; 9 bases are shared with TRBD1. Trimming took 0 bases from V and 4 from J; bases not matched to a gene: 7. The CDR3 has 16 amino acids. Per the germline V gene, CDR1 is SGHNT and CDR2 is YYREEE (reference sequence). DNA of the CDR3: TGTGCCAGCAGCTTGGATACAGGGGGCAGGAGCTATGGCTACACCTTC. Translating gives CASSLDTGGRSYGYTF.

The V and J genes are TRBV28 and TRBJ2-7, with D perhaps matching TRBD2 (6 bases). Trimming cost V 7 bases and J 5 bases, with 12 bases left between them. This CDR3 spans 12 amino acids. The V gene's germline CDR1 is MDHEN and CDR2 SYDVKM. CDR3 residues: CASKSGAHEQYF. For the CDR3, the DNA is TGTGCCAGCAAATCGGGAGCCCACGAGCAGTACTTC.

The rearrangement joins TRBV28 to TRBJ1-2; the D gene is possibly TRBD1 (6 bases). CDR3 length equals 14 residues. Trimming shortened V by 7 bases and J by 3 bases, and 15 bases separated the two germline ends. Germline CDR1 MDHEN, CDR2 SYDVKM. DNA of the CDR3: TGTGCCAGCAAACTCCGGGGGGCGGACTATGGCTACACCTTC. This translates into CASKLRGADYGYTF.

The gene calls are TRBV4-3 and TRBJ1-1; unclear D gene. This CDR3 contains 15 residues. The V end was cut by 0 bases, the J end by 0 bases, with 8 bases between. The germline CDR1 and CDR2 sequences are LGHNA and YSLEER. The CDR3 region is CASSQDRSMNTEAFF. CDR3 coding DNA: TGCGCCAGCAGCCAAGATCGGTCGATGAACACTGAAGCTTTCTTT.

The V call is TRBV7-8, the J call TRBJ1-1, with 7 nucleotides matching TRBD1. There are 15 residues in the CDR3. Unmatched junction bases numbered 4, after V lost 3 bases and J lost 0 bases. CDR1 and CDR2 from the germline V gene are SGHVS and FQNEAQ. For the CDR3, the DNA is TGTGCCAGCAGCTTTACAGGGGAATTGAACACTGAAGCTTTCTTT. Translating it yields CASSFTGELNTEAFF.

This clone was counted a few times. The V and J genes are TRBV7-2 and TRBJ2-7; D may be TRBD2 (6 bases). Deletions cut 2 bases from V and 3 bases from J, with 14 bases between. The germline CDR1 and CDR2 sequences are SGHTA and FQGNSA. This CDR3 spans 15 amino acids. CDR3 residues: CASSLSAGSHYEQYF. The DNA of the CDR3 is TGTGCCAGCAGCTTAAGCGCGGGAAGCCACTACGAGCAGTACTTC.

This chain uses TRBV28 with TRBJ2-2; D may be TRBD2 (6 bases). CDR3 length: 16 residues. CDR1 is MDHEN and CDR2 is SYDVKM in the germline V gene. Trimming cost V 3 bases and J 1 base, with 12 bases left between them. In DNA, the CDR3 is TGTGCCAGCAGTTTCCTTAGCGGAGGGAACACCGGGGAGCTGTTTTTT. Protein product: CASSFLSGGNTGELFF.

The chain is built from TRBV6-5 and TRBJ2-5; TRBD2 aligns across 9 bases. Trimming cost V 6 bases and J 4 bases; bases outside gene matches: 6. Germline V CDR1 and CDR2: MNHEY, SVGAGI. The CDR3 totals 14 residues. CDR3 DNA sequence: TGTGCCAGCAGCCGCGGGGGGGCCGGAGAGACCCAGTACTTC. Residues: CASSRGGAGETQYF.

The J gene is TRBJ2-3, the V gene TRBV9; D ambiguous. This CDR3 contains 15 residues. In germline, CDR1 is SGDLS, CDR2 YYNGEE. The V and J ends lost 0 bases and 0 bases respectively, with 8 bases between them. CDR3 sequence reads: CASSVGPISTDTQYF. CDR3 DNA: TGTGCCAGCAGCGTAGGGCCGATTAGCACAGATACGCAGTATTTT.